These 7 T cell receptor beta chains share one sample of origin, sequenced in a study of T cell repertoires in cytomegalovirus infection. No cognate antigen is known for these TCRs. MiXCR, applied by TCRdb to the reads, yields one record per CDR3 protein. The profile covers about 830,000 distinct CDR3 sequences, with 32% appearing a single time and 9.5% to 15% taken by the ten largest. The sequences come from cultured CD8+ T cells from PBMCs, collected from culture after CMV antigen stimulation. These receptors came from a human donor in good health (CMV status not recorded). Some clones in this sample may be carry-over from other donors' samples.

The chain joins TRBV7-9 to TRBJ2-1; D unclear. The germline V and J ends were trimmed by 5 bases and 4 bases, with 12 bases remaining between them. The CDR3 is 14 residues long. Germline CDR1 reads SEHNR; CDR2 reads FQNEAQ (reference sequence). The CDR3 DNA reads TGTGCCAGCAGCCACCCTGTGGATTACAATGAGCAGTTCTTC. Amino acid sequence: CASSHPVDYNEQFF.

This clonotype was recorded many times. This chain joins TRBV7-6 and TRBJ2-1; D is unresolved. Germline V gives CDR1 SGHVS, CDR2 FNYEAQ. CDR3 length: 15 residues. The V end lost 5 bases, the J end lost 2 bases, and 13 bases lay between the germline ends. The CDR3 nucleotides are TGTGCCAGCAGCCCCCCACGGAGTCCCTACAATGAGCAGTTCTTC. It translates to CASSPPRSPYNEQFF.

The CDR3 sequence is CASSIGAGPRTEAFF. DNA for the CDR3: TGTGCCAGTAGTATAGGGGCAGGCCCCCGCACTGAAGCTTTCTTT. V is TRBV19 and J is TRBJ1-1; D is unclear. The germline V gene has CDR1 LNHDA and CDR2 SQIVND (reference sequence). This CDR3 comprises 15 residues. The V gene lost 1 base and the J gene lost 4 bases, with 13 bases spanning the gap.

The genes are TRBV12-3 or TRBV12-4 and TRBJ2-3; tentative D call: TRBD1 (6 bases). The length of the CDR3 is 14 residues. V lost 7 bases, J lost 0 bases, and 11 bases lay in between. CDR3 region: CASTTDRSTDTQYF. The CDR3 nucleotides read TGTGCCAGCACCACGGACAGAAGCACAGATACGCAGTATTTT.

V gene TRBV14 combines with J gene TRBJ2-5, with D maybe TRBD1 (6 bases). Per germline, CDR1 SGHDN and CDR2 FVKESK. The CDR3 consists of 13 residues. Trimming shortened V by 4 bases and J by 3 bases, and 9 bases separated the two germline ends. The CDR3 DNA follows: TGTGCCAGCAGCCGGGGGCAGAAAGAGACCCAGTACTTC. Translation gives CASSRGQKETQYF.

This clonotype was found many times. A junction end diverges from the germline sequence, so it may reflect a read error. Here the CDR3 reads CASSLMGQGF. DNA of the CDR3: TGTGCCAGCAGCTTAATGGGACAGGGCTTT. The chain joins TRBV7-6 to TRBJ1-1; TRBD1 matches at 9 bases. Germline V gene data show CDR1 as SGHVS and CDR2 as FNYEAQ. CDR3 length equals 10 residues.

This clonotype was detected a few times. The CDR3 protein is CAISGDRATGFPNDEQFF. CDR3 sequence (DNA): TGTGCCATCAGTGGGGACCGGGCCACGGGTTTCCCTAACGATGAGCAGTTCTTC. The chain is built from TRBV10-3 and TRBJ2-1; D might be TRBD1 or TRBD2, each matching 5 bases. V lost 4 bases and J 8 bases, leaving 27 bases between the germline ends. The CDR3 runs 18 residues. Germline assignment: CDR1 ENHRY and CDR2 SYGVKD.